The 3 T cell receptor beta chains below come from one sample, sequenced in a study of CD4 T cells in relation to SARS-CoV-2 and coronaviruses. Measured with immunoSEQ multiplex PCR; TCRdb has only the in-frame clones, and not every one. The sample holds about 18,000 clones, 70% to 85% seen once. No antigen is known for these receptors. Unexposed donor CD4+ T cells date from about 2011-2019, before the COVID-19 pandemic. Isolation of CD4+ T cells took place after about 10 days in culture. Sequenced sample: CD4+ T cells from PBMCs, cultured in vitro. These receptors were collected from a human donor in good health.

The table lists this clone with a few counts. V is TRBV2 and J is TRBJ2-7; 7 bases fit TRBD1. The CDR3 is 12 residues long. V trimming: 6 bases; J trimming: 1 base; junction bases outside the gene matches: 0. In germline, CDR1 is SNHLY, CDR2 FYNNEI. CDR3 DNA sequence: TGTGCCAGCAGGACAGGGTCCTACGAGCAGTACTTC. This encodes CASRTGSYEQYF.

This chain uses TRBV30 with TRBJ1-1, with no clear D. The CDR3 sequence is 12 residues long. The V end lost 3 bases, the J end lost 0 bases, and 5 bases lay between the germline ends. Germline V CDR1 and CDR2: GTSNPN, SVGIG (reference sequence). Here the CDR3 DNA reads TGTGCCTGGAGGCAGGTGAACACTGAAGCTTTCTTT. Amino acids: CAWRQVNTEAFF.

The rearrangement joins TRBV18 to TRBJ2-1; D remains ambiguous. CDR1 is KGHSH, CDR2 LQKENI, per germline. The CDR3 covers 16 residues. Trimming shortened V by 0 bases and J by 0 bases, and 9 bases separated the two germline ends. The CDR3 here is CASSPPEKSSYNEQFF. CDR3 DNA sequence: TGTGCCAGCTCACCACCAGAAAAGAGCTCCTACAATGAGCAGTTCTTC.